The 19 T cell receptor beta chains in this list originate from one sample, sequenced in a study of blood T cell repertoires in COVID-19. Clones were sequenced by immunoSEQ multiplex PCR, and TCRdb holds only the in-frame ones, with some missing. This repertoire shows about 210,000 clones, about 85% found once; its top ten account for about 10%. Material for sequencing was peripheral blood. These receptors all come from a woman of 80 years or more with COVID-19, enrolled during active disease.

As for this clone: This CDR3 is also generated by other DNA sequences in the sample. This chain links TRBV5-1 with TRBJ2-1; possible D gene TRBD2, 6 bases. The ends were cut back, 4 bases at V and 0 bases at J, with 11 bases in the middle. The germline gives CDR1 SGHRS, CDR2 YFSETQ. The CDR3 covers 15 residues. CDR3 residues: CASSTSGSSYNEQFF. The DNA for the CDR3 is TGCGCCAGCAGCACTTCCGGGAGCTCCTACAATGAGCAGTTCTTC.

The sample holds one count of this clone. The chain has TRBV6-5 and TRBJ1-2, with D perhaps TRBD1 (5 bases). Germline CDR1 and CDR2: MNHEY and SVGAGI. With 10 bases removed from V and 7 bases from J, the gap between germline ends came to 13 bases. CDR3 length: 11 amino acids. The CDR3 loop is CATGGGLGYTF. DNA for the CDR3: TGTGCCACGGGGGGAGGTCTTGGCTACACCTTC.

The chain has TRBV7-2 and TRBJ2-5; D is possibly TRBD2 (5 bases). Germline lookup yields CDR1 SGHTA and CDR2 FQGNSA. V lost 4 bases, J lost 4 bases, and 13 bases lay in between. CDR3 length equals 14 residues. CDR3 DNA: TGTGCCAGCAGCTCCCGTCTAGCCACAGAGACCCAGTACTTC. Translated: CASSSRLATETQYF.

The chain combines TRBV28 with TRBJ1-3; D is unresolved. CDR1 is MDHEN and CDR2 is SYDVKM in the germline V gene. Trimming cost V 10 bases and J 2 bases, with 12 bases left between them. The CDR3 length is 13 residues. The CDR3 DNA reads as TGTGCCACCCGAGGCCAGACTGGAAACACCATATATTTT. Translated: CATRGQTGNTIYF.

The chain links TRBV11-3 to TRBJ2-7, with 7 bases that match TRBD1. This CDR3 spans 17 amino acids. J gave up 4 bases and V 1 base, and 13 bases lay outside the gene matches. The germline V gene has CDR1 SGHNT and CDR2 YENEEA. CDR3 amino acids: CASSLGLVDRKLYEQYF. In DNA, the CDR3 is TGTGCCAGCAGCTTAGGATTGGTGGACAGGAAGCTTTACGAGCAGTACTTC.

The genes are TRBV5-6 and TRBJ2-2; D gene unclear. V dropped 1 base and J dropped 1 base, with 8 bases sitting between them. The CDR3 spans 15 residues. Germline-derived CDR1 and CDR2 are SGHDT and YYEEEE. The CDR3 region has the DNA TGTGCCAGCAGCTTGCGGCAGGTGAACACCGGGGAGCTGTTTTTT. Amino acids: CASSLRQVNTGELFF.

This clone was counted a few times. The V gene is TRBV3-1 (or the pseudogene TRBV3-2), the J gene TRBJ2-1; 7 bases align to TRBD1. Losses at the gene ends were 3 bases for V and 6 bases for J; bases not matched to a gene: 5. Germline CDR1 LGHDT, CDR2 YNNKEL (reference sequence). The CDR3 extends over 14 amino acids. CDR3 in amino acids: CASSQWGQPNEQFF. CDR3 coding DNA: TGTGCCAGCAGCCAGTGGGGACAGCCCAATGAGCAGTTCTTC.

This chain links TRBV19 with TRBJ2-1; TRBD1 agrees at 9 bases. The germline gives CDR1 LNHDA, CDR2 SQIVND (reference sequence). This CDR3 region has 17 residues. V trimming: 4 bases; J trimming: 1 base; junction bases outside the gene matches: 8. CDR3 protein: CASSSKGQGVSYNEQFF. Written as DNA, the CDR3 is TGTGCCAGTAGTAGCAAGGGACAGGGCGTTTCCTACAATGAGCAGTTCTTC.

V gene TRBV4-1 combines with J gene TRBJ2-2; TRBD1 matches 9 bases. Germline V gene sequence: CDR1 MGHRA, CDR2 YSYEKL. The CDR3 covers 16 residues. J lost 3 bases, V lost 3 bases, and 5 bases had no gene match. CDR3 bases: TGCGCCAGCAGCCATGGACAGGGGTATGACACCGGGGAGCTGTTTTTT. Its translation: CASSHGQGYDTGELFF.

The J gene is TRBJ1-2, the V gene TRBV6-5; 7 nucleotides line up with TRBD1. CDR1 is MNHEY, CDR2 SVGAGI, per germline. The CDR3 has 12 residues. J gave up 4 bases and V 8 bases, and 4 bases lay outside the gene matches. CDR3 nucleotide sequence: TGTGCCAGCGGCAGGGGGACCTATGGCTACACCTTC. Translating it yields CASGRGTYGYTF.

The chain recombines TRBV5-1 with TRBJ2-2; possibly TRBD1 for D (5 bases). Trimming took 2 bases from V and 1 from J, leaving 9 bases between them. Looked up from germline, CDR1 is SGHRS and CDR2 is YFSETQ. The CDR3 sequence is 15 residues long. The CDR3 sequence is CASSFQGVNTGELFF. DNA for the CDR3: TGCGCCAGCAGCTTCCAGGGCGTGAACACCGGGGAGCTGTTTTTT.

This clone was recorded a few times. The chain couples TRBV19 to TRBJ1-3; 8 positions agree with TRBD1. Per the germline V gene, CDR1 is LNHDA and CDR2 is SQIVND (reference sequence). This CDR3 spans 16 amino acids. The V segment lost 3 bases and the J segment 7 bases; nucleotides outside the gene matches: 11. The DNA of the CDR3 is TGTGCCAGTAGTATGGAATTACGGGACAGGAGGAACACCATATATTTT. Translating it yields CASSMELRDRRNTIYF.

The chain joins TRBV5-1 to TRBJ2-2; 13 bases align to TRBD2. The CDR3 extends over 16 amino acids. Trimming at V came to 4 bases and at J to 7 bases, leaving 7 bases not matched to a gene. Germline V gene lookup returns CDR1 SGHRS and CDR2 YFSETQ. The CDR3: CASSPGTSGVIGELFF. The CDR3 region has the DNA TGCGCCAGCAGCCCCGGGACTAGCGGGGTAATCGGGGAGCTGTTTTTT.

The chain joins TRBV18 to TRBJ1-1; 9 bases map to TRBD1. This CDR3 has 15 amino acids. V lost 3 bases and J lost 1; bases outside the gene matches: 3. Germline assignment: CDR1 KGHSH and CDR2 LQKENI. CDR3 DNA: TGTGCCAGCTCACCCCAGGGACAGGGGAACACTGAAGCTTTCTTT. It codes for CASSPQGQGNTEAFF.

This rearrangement joins TRBV7-9 to TRBJ1-1, with D perhaps TRBD1 (6 bases). Trimming removed 1 base at V and 9 bases at J, with 12 bases between. This CDR3 has 13 amino acids. Germline loops: CDR1 SEHNR, CDR2 FQNEAQ (reference sequence). CDR3 amino acids: CASSLEGQRKAFF. CDR3 bases: TGTGCCAGCAGCTTAGAAGGACAGAGAAAAGCTTTCTTT.

This clone was picked up one time. This chain connects TRBV10-3 to TRBJ2-1; 12 bases align to TRBD1. This CDR3 region has 15 residues. J lost 7 bases, V lost 5 bases, and 6 bases had no gene match. The germline CDR1 and CDR2 sequences are ENHRY and SYGVKD. The CDR3 coding sequence is TGTGCCATCAGTTCGCCGGGACAGGGGGCTAATGAGCAGTTCTTC. Residues: CAISSPGQGANEQFF.

This chain joins TRBV6-5 and TRBJ1-2; D unclear. The CDR3 consists of 15 residues. Germline CDR1 MNHEY, CDR2 SVGAGI. V gave up 7 bases and J gave up 10 bases, with 25 bases separating them. The CDR3 bases are TGTGCCAGCATTGCCGGACCCTGGGAGTTGGCTCCCTACACCTTC. It yields the protein CASIAGPWELAPYTF.

This clone was picked up a small number of times. The chain links TRBV2 to TRBJ1-1; no clear D gene. Germline V gene lookup returns CDR1 SNHLY and CDR2 FYNNEI. Trimming cost V 3 bases and J 0 bases, with 5 bases left between them. The length of the CDR3 is 13 residues. The CDR3 nucleotides read TGTGCCAGCAGTGACAACTTGAACACTGAAGCTTTCTTT. This encodes CASSDNLNTEAFF.

The chain joins TRBV3-1 (or the pseudogene TRBV3-2) to TRBJ1-2; D might be TRBD1 (5 bases). V was clipped by 1 base and J by 8 bases, with 11 bases between them. From germline, CDR1 is LGHDT and CDR2 YNNKEL (reference sequence). The CDR3 loop spans 13 amino acids. In DNA form, the CDR3 reads TGTGCCAGCAGCCAAGCCTCAAGGGGAGGCTACACCTTC. Encoded protein: CASSQASRGGYTF.